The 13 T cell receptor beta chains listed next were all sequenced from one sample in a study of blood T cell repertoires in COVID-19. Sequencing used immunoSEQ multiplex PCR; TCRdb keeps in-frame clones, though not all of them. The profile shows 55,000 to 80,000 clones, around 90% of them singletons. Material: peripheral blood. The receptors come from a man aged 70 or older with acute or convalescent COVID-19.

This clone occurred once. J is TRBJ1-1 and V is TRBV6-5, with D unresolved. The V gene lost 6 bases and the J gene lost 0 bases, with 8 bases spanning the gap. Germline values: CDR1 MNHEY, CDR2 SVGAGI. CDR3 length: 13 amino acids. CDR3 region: CASSLEVNTEAFF. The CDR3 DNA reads TGTGCCAGCAGCTTAGAAGTGAACACTGAAGCTTTCTTT.

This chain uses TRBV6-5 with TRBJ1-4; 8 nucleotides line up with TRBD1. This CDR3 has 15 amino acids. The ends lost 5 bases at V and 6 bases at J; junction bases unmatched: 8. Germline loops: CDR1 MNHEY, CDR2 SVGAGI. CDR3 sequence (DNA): TGTGCCAGCAGTAGATATCAGGGGGCGGATGAAAAACTGTTTTTT. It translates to CASSRYQGADEKLFF.

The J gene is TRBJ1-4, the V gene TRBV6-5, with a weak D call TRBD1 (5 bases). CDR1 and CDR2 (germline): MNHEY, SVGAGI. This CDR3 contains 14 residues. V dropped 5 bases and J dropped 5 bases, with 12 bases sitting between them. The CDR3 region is CASSTTVPNEKLFF. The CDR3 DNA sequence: TGTGCCAGCAGTACGACAGTTCCGAATGAAAAACTGTTTTTT.

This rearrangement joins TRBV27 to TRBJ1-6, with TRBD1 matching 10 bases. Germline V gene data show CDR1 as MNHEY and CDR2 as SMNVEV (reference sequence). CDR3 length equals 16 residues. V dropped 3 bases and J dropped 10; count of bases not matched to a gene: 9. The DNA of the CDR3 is TGTGCCAGCAGTTTCGACCCGGGACAGGGGTTCTCACCCCTCCACTTT. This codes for CASSFDPGQGFSPLHF.

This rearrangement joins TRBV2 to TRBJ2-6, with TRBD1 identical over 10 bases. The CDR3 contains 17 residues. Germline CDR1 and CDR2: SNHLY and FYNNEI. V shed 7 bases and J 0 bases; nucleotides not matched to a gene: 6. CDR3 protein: CASNRQGAFSGANVLTF. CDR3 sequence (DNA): TGTGCCAGCAACAGACAGGGGGCCTTCTCTGGGGCCAACGTCCTGACTTTC.

CDR3 nucleotide sequence: TGTGCCACCAGTGACTCCGCGCCTGGGAGATTCAATGAGCAGTTCTTC. Protein: CATSDSAPGRFNEQFF. This chain connects TRBV24-1 to TRBJ2-1; maybe TRBD2 (5 bases). The CDR3 is made up of 16 amino acids. Trimming removed 4 bases from V and 6 bases from J, with 18 bases in between. Germline assignment: CDR1 KGHDR and CDR2 SFDVKD.

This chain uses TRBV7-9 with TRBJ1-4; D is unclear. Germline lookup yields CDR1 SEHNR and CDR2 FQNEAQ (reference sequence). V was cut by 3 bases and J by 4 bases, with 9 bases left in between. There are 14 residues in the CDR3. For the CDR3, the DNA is TGTGCCAGCAGCTTTGGGCATAGTAATGAAAAACTGTTTTTT. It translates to CASSFGHSNEKLFF.

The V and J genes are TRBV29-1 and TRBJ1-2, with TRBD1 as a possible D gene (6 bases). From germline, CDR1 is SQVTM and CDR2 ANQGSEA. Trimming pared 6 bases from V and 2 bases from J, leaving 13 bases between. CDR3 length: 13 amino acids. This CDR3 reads CSVAGVMNYGYTF. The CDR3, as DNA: TGCAGCGTAGCAGGGGTCATGAACTATGGCTACACCTTC.

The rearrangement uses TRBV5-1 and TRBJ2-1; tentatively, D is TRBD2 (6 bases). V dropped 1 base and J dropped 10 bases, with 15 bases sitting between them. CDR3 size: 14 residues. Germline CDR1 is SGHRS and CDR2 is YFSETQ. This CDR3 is CASSLMLAEGEQFF. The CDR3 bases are TGCGCCAGCAGCTTGATGTTGGCGGAGGGAGAGCAGTTCTTC.

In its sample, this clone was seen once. The CDR3, as DNA: TGTGCCAGCATGGCACCCGCAACTAATGAAAAACTGTTTTTT. Translation: CASMAPATNEKLFF. The chain carries TRBV2 and TRBJ1-4; the D is unclear. V lost 7 bases and J 0 bases, leaving 9 bases between the germline ends. The germline V gene has CDR1 SNHLY and CDR2 FYNNEI. The CDR3 consists of 14 residues.

The CDR3 bases are TGTGCCAGCAGCTTATTGCGTGAGCAGTTCTTC. It encodes CASSLLREQFF. V and J are TRBV7-9 and TRBJ2-1; D not certain. CDR3 length: 11 residues. Germline lookup yields CDR1 SEHNR and CDR2 FQNEAQ (reference sequence). Trimming stripped 2 bases from V and 9 bases from J, with 5 bases between.

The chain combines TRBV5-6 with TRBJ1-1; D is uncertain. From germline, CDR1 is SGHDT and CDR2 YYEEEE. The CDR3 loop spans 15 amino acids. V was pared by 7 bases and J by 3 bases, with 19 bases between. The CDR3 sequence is CASSFERRADTEAFF. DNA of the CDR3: TGTGCCAGCTCCTTCGAGAGGAGGGCTGACACTGAAGCTTTCTTT.

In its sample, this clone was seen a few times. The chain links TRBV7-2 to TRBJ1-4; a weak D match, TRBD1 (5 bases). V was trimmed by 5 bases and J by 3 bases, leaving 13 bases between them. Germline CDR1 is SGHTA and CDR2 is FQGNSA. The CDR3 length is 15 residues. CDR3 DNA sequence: TGTGCCAGCAGCCGCGGGGGGGTTCCTAATGAAAAACTGTTTTTT. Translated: CASSRGGVPNEKLFF.